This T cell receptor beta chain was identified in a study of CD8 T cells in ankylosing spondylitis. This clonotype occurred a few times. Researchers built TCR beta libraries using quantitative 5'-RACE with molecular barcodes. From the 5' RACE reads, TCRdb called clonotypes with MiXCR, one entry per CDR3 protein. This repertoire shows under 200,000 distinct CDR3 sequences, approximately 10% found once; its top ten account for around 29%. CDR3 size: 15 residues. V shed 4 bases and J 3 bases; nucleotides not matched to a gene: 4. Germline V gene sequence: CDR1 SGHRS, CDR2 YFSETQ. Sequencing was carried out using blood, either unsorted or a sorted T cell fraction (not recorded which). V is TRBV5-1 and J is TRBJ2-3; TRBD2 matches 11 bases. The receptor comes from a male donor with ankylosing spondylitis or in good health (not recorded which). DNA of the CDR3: TGCGCCAGCAGCACCTCTAGCGGGGGGACAGATACGCAGTATTTT. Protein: CASSTSSGGTDTQYF.